The clone carrying this TCR beta chain is a singleton in its sample. The data are from a study of control samples from healthy donors and cancer patients. The V end was cut by 8 bases, the J end by 5 bases, with 14 bases between. CDR3 size: 12 residues. From germline, CDR1 is SGHRS and CDR2 YFSETQ. Only in-frame clones appear in the TCRdb table, and some are missing; sequencing was by immunoSEQ multiplex PCR. The sample shows 95,000 to 130,000 clones, over 90% of them seen only once. J is TRBJ2-7 and V is TRBV5-1; D is possibly TRBD1 (6 bases). The sample was blood. The receptor was derived from a young man in good health. The CDR3 region is CARGRDTHEQYF. CDR3 DNA: TGCGCCAGGGGACGGGACACCCACGAGCAGTACTTC.